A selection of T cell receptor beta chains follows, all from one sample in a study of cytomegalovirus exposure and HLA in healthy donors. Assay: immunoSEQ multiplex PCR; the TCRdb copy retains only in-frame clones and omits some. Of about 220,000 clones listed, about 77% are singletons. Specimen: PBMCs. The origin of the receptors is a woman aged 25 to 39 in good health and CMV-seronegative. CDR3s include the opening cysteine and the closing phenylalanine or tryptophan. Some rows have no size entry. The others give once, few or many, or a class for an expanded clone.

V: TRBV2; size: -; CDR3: CASSGSSEHTGELFF
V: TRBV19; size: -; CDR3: CASSPGLAGLADTQYF
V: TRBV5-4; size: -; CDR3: CASRLGDRVFSGNTIYF
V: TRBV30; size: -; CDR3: CAWSVRGNANTGELFF
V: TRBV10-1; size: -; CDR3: CASSEIASGWADTQYF
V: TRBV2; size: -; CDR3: CASSVDTVGGYTF
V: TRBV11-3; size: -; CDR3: CASSLDRLAALNEQFF
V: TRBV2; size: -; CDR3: CASILDRLVYNEQFF
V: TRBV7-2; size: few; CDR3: CASSLARRRTENTEAFF
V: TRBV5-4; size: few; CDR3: CASSYERSTDTQYF
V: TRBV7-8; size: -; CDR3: CASSLFKAGTNTEAFF
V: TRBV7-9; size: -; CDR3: CASSLSDSGNTIYF
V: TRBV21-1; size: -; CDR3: CASSKEVTDRDYEQFF
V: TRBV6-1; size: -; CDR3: CASGFGSEQFF
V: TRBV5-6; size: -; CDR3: CASSPRWDRYSDTQYF
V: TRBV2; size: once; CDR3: CASSEGSSGYNEQFF
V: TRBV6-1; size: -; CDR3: CASSDRDRYYEQYF
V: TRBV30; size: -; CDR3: CAWSRIRGNTEAFF
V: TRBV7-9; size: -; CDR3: CSSSNSGGAVNEQFF
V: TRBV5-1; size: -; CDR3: CASSLADRSYTEAFF
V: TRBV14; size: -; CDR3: CASSQGRLASTWFF
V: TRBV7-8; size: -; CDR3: CASSLGRSNEQFF
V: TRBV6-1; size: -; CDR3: CASSRGGQPQHF
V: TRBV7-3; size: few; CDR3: CASSLQAGEQYF
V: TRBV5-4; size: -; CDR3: CASPSPGGEAFF
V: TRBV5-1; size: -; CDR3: CASSLAGELTEAFF
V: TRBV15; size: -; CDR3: CATSRPYRGPGLNTGELFF
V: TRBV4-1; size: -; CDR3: CASSQGHRRIDEQYF
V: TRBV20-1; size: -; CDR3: CSLTTGTEAFF
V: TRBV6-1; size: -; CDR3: CDSSGSGQALFNYGYTF